Below, 17 T cell receptor beta chains from the same sample are listed, as sequenced in a study of tumor and adjacent non-tumor tissue in lung cancer. TCRbeta libraries were built with three rounds of nested PCR, modified from ARM-PCR. TCRdb re-derived calls from the multiplex PCR reads in MiXCR, one entry per CDR3 protein. The table records some 97,000 distinct CDR3 sequences, about 60% of them present only once. RNA was extracted from bulk tissue without any cell sorting. This non-tumor lung sample came from over 3 cm beyond the tumor edge. Input material: distant non-tumor lung tissue. The source is a man aged 25-45 years with non-small cell lung cancer.

This clonotype has a count of ten or more. The V call is TRBV29-1, the J call TRBJ2-7; D possibly corresponds to TRBD1 (5 bases). Germline assignment: CDR1 SQVTM and CDR2 ANQGSEA. Trimming shortened V by 5 bases and J by 5 bases, and 16 bases separated the two germline ends. The CDR3 consists of 13 residues. CDR3 in amino acids: CSVILGRADEQYF. DNA for the CDR3: TGCAGCGTTATATTGGGCAGGGCGGACGAGCAGTACTTC.

This clonotype occurred a few times. This sequence joins TRBV12-3 or TRBV12-4 and TRBJ1-2; D is possibly TRBD1 (5 bases). This CDR3 region has 11 residues. DNA for the CDR3: TGTACCAACAGTTTAGGGACGGACTACACCTTC. This gives the protein CTNSLGTDYTF.

Details on this clonotype: Given a much more abundant clone one base away, this may be a read error. V usage is TRBV12-3 or TRBV12-4 and J usage is TRBJ2-5; D perhaps matches TRBD1 (6 bases). The V gene lost 7 bases and the J gene lost 7 bases, with 19 bases spanning the gap. The CDR3 has 14 amino acids. CDR3 loop: CASIPTGPPGTQYF. The CDR3, as DNA: TGTGCCAGCATCCCGACAGGCCCCCCGGGGACCCAGTACTTC.

This clonotype showed up just once. As the CDR3 is not closed by the conserved phenylalanine or tryptophan, this likely results from a read error. The chain has TRBV20-1 and TRBJ2-7; D unresolved. From germline, CDR1 is DFQATT and CDR2 SNEGSKA (reference sequence). Trimming cost V 6 bases and J 3 bases, with 18 bases left between them. CDR3 length: 14 residues. CDR3 sequence reads: CSAPAATTVYEQYL. CDR3 in DNA: TGCAGTGCCCCCGCAGCGACAACGGTCTACGAGCAGTACCTC.

This clonotype was seen once. V usage is TRBV29-1 and J usage is TRBJ2-3; 7 bases match TRBD2. The CDR3 has 15 amino acids. V dropped 2 bases and J dropped 2; count of bases not matched to a gene: 7. Germline CDR1 SQVTM, CDR2 ANQGSEA. The CDR3: CSVETSSGDTDTQYF. DNA of the CDR3: TGCAGCGTTGAAACATCCAGCGGGGACACAGATACGCAGTATTTT.

A note on this clonotype: An end of the junction does not agree with germline; a read error may underlie this. This chain links TRBV11-2 with TRBJ2-1; D perhaps matches TRBD2 (7 bases). The CDR3 totals 15 residues. The germline CDR1 and CDR2 sequences are SGHAT and FQNNGV. The CDR3 bases are TGTACCAGCAGCTCCCTCGGGGGGCCGAACAATGAGCAGTTCTTC. Its translation is CTSSSLGGPNNEQFF.

This clonotype was recorded a few times. This rearrangement joins TRBV2 to TRBJ2-1, with 10 bases aligning to TRBD2. Germline V gene lookup returns CDR1 SNHLY and CDR2 FYNNEI. The V gene end was trimmed by 5 bases and the J gene end by 9 bases; junction bases not matched to a gene: 10. The CDR3 loop spans 15 amino acids. CDR3 loop: CASSPPSGREGEQFF. DNA for the CDR3: TGTGCCAGCAGTCCTCCTAGCGGGAGAGAGGGTGAGCAGTTCTTC.

This clonotype has only a few counts. A clone one base away is much larger, so this may be a read error. The gene calls are TRBV6-5 and TRBJ2-7; 9 nucleotides match TRBD1. The CDR3 is made up of 14 amino acids. The germline V gene has CDR1 MNHEY and CDR2 SVGAGI. With 10 bases clipped from V and 4 bases from J, the junction kept 11 bases outside the gene matches. This CDR3 reads CANSQTGGSYEQYF. CDR3 DNA sequence: TGTGCCAACAGCCAGACAGGGGGATCGTACGAGCAGTACTTC.

Comments on this clonotype: Mismatch with germline at one junction end may stem from a read error. This chain connects TRBV11-3 to TRBJ1-1; TRBD1 might be the D (5 bases). The V gene's germline CDR1 is SGHNT and CDR2 YENEEA. This CDR3 has 14 residues. CDR3: CVSSLGVGNTEAFF. The DNA for the CDR3 is TGTGTCAGCAGCTTAGGGGTGGGAAATACTGAAGCTTTCTTT.

This clonotype was seen repeatedly, ten times or more. The chain uses TRBV29-1 and TRBJ2-7, with D possibly being TRBD1 (6 bases). Germline assignment: CDR1 SQVTM and CDR2 ANQGSEA. The CDR3 covers 14 residues. V was trimmed by 4 bases and J by 0 bases, leaving 13 bases between them. The CDR3 region has the DNA TGCAGCGTTGGGGGTCAGGGGAGCTCCTACGAGCAGTACTTC. Protein product: CSVGGQGSSYEQYF.

Worth noting for this clonotype: No conserved phenylalanine or tryptophan ends this CDR3, so it is likely a read error. The V gene is TRBV11-2, the J gene TRBJ2-7; 8 bases fit TRBD2. CDR1 is SGHAT, CDR2 FQNNGV, per germline. This CDR3 has 16 residues. The CDR3 protein is CTSSRGGLGPPYEQYL. The CDR3 nucleotides are TGTACCAGCAGCCGGGGGGGACTAGGGCCCCCCTACGAGCAGTACTTA.

The chain has TRBV7-9 and TRBJ2-5; a weak D match, TRBD1 (5 bases). CDR1 and CDR2 (germline): SEHNR, FQNEAQ (reference sequence). This CDR3 comprises 15 residues. V was shortened by 6 bases and J by 3 bases, with 17 bases between the two germline ends. The CDR3 nucleotides are TGTGCCAGCAGTTCCTACAGGCCGAGCAAAGAGACCCAGTACTTC. It translates to CASSSYRPSKETQYF.

The sample holds a few counts of this clonotype. V is TRBV11-2 and J is TRBJ1-1; 7 bases agree with TRBD1. Germline V gene lookup returns CDR1 SGHAT and CDR2 FQNNGV. V lost 1 base, J lost 1 base, and 12 bases stayed unmatched. This CDR3 region has 18 residues. The CDR3 reads CASSLVSWRGRRNTEAFF. The DNA of the CDR3 is TGTGCCAGCAGCTTAGTCTCCTGGAGGGGGCGGCGGAACACTGAAGCTTTCTTT.

This clonotype was detected ten times or more. This rearrangement joins TRBV12-3 or TRBV12-4 to TRBJ2-5; 7 bases are shared with TRBD1. The CDR3 consists of 15 residues. The junction had 9 bases not matched to a gene; V was cut back by 3 bases and J by 5 bases. The CDR3 DNA reads TGTGCCAGCAGTTTGTGGCAGGGGGACGGCGAGACCCAGTACTTC. Its translation: CASSLWQGDGETQYF.

The genes are TRBV29-1 and TRBJ2-3, with D uncertain. V gave up 4 bases and J gave up 5 bases, with 10 bases separating them. Germline V gene lookup returns CDR1 SQVTM and CDR2 ANQGSEA. The CDR3 consists of 12 residues. CDR3 loop: CSVGEWGDTQYF. In DNA, the CDR3 is TGCAGCGTTGGTGAATGGGGAGATACGCAGTATTTT.

Worth noting for this clonotype: A much more abundant neighbour one base away suggests this may be a read error. The rearrangement joins TRBV24-1 to TRBJ2-1; 9 bases fit TRBD2. CDR3 size: 13 residues. Germline V lookup: CDR1 KGHDR, CDR2 SFDVKD. CDR3: CAASRTSVDEQFF. CDR3 DNA: TGTGCCGCCAGCCGGACTAGCGTCGATGAGCAGTTCTTC.

As concerns this clonotype: The missing conserved phenylalanine or tryptophan at the end of this CDR3 makes a read error likely. The chain has TRBV12-3 or TRBV12-4 and TRBJ2-4; the D gene could be TRBD1 or TRBD2 (5 bases each). The CDR3 length is 12 residues. Trimming removed 7 bases from V and 7 bases from J, with 11 bases in between. The chain's CDR3 is CASIPWGNIQYY. The CDR3 DNA reads as TGTGCCAGCATTCCCTGGGGGAACATTCAGTACTAC.